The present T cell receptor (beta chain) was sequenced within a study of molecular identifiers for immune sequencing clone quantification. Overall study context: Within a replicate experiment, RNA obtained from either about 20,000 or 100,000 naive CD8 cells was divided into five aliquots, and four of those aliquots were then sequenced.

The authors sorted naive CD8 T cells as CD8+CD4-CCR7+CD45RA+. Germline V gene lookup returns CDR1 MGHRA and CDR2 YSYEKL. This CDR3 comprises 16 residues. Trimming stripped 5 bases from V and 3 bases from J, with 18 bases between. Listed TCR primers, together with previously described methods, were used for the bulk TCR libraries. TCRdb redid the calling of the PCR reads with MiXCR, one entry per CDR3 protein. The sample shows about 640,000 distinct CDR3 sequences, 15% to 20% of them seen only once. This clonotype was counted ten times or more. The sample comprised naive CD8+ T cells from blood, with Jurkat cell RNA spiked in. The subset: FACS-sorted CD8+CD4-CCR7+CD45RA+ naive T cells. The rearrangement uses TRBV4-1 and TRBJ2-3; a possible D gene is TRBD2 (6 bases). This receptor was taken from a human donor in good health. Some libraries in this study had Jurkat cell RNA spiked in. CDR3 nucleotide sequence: TGCGCCAGCAGCAGACGGGACTCAGATAGGACAGATACGCAGTATTTT. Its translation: CASSRRDSDRTDTQYF.